The 15 T cell receptor beta chains below all came from one sample that was sequenced in a study of blood T cell repertoires in COVID-19. Only in-frame clones appear in the TCRdb table, and some are missing; sequencing was by immunoSEQ multiplex PCR. The sample has 110,000 or so clones, roughly 90% seen once. Sequencing was done on a sample of peripheral blood. These receptor sequences come from a woman in her sixties or seventies who had recovered from COVID-19.

The rearrangement joins TRBV28 to TRBJ2-7, with D perhaps matching TRBD1 (6 bases). CDR1 is MDHEN and CDR2 is SYDVKM in the germline V gene. V dropped 3 bases and J dropped 4 bases, with 10 bases sitting between them. The CDR3 loop spans 13 amino acids. CDR3 region: CASSLGQIYEQYF. In DNA form, the CDR3 reads TGTGCCAGCAGTTTGGGACAAATTTACGAGCAGTACTTC.

DNA for the CDR3: TGTGCCAGCAGCCCCGGAGGGGGGGCCTACGAGCAGTACTTC. It codes for CASSPGGGAYEQYF. The V call is TRBV5-6, the J call TRBJ2-7, with a weak D call TRBD2 (7 bases). Trimming took off 4 bases at V and 2 bases at J, with 13 bases between the two ends. CDR1 and CDR2 (germline): SGHDT, YYEEEE. This CDR3 is built from 14 residues.

This chain joins TRBV28 and TRBJ2-3; D remains ambiguous. Germline CDR1 is MDHEN and CDR2 is SYDVKM. The CDR3 has 14 residues. V shed 2 bases and J shed 9 bases, with 15 bases lying between them. The CDR3 sequence: CASSLRQVVGTQYF. The CDR3, as DNA: TGTGCCAGCAGTTTAAGGCAGGTGGTCGGCACGCAGTATTTT.

This chain connects TRBV29-1 to TRBJ2-2; TRBD2 is a possible D gene (5 bases). The CDR3 is made up of 13 amino acids. Trimming took 2 bases from V and 6 from J, leaving 10 bases between them. Germline lookup yields CDR1 SQVTM and CDR2 ANQGSEA. The CDR3 DNA reads as TGCAGCGTTGAATCGGGGAGCGCCGGGGAGCTGTTTTTT. Translated, it gives CSVESGSAGELFF.

The chain couples TRBV6-5 to TRBJ2-3; no definite D call. V lost 3 bases and J lost 4, with 8 bases in between. Germline CDR1 MNHEY, CDR2 SVGAGI. This CDR3 is 13 amino acids long. CDR3 protein: CASSYVAPDTQYF. In nucleotides, the CDR3 is TGTGCCAGCAGTTATGTGGCACCAGATACGCAGTATTTT.

The sample holds one count of this clone. The chain is built from TRBV11-2 and TRBJ2-1; TRBD2 agrees at 8 bases. Trimming removed 3 bases from V and 0 bases from J; junction bases left unmatched: 1. The germline V gene encodes CDR1 SGHAT and CDR2 FQNNGV. There are 15 residues in the CDR3. The chain's CDR3 is CASSFGGASYNEQFF. CDR3 coding DNA: TGTGCCAGCAGCTTCGGGGGGGCCTCCTACAATGAGCAGTTCTTC.

V and J are TRBV4-1 and TRBJ2-7, with 7 bases aligning to TRBD1. The junction had 7 bases not matched to a gene; V was cut back by 3 bases and J by 2 bases. The germline gives CDR1 MGHRA, CDR2 YSYEKL. The CDR3 spans 15 residues. CDR3 loop: CASSHTGDPPYEQYF. DNA of the CDR3: TGCGCCAGCAGCCACACAGGGGATCCCCCCTACGAGCAGTACTTC.

The genes are TRBV4-2 and TRBJ2-5, with D perhaps matching TRBD1 (6 bases). V was clipped by 0 bases and J by 0 bases, with 8 bases between them. Germline V gene data show CDR1 as LGHNA and CDR2 as YNFKEQ. The CDR3 runs 15 residues. The DNA for the CDR3 is TGTGCCAGCAGCCAAGATAGGGGGTACCAAGAGACCCAGTACTTC. Its protein product is CASSQDRGYQETQYF.

The J gene is TRBJ2-3, the V gene TRBV7-2; the match to TRBD1 covers 7 bases. Germline-derived CDR1 and CDR2 are SGHTA and FQGNSA. The V and J ends lost 3 bases and 5 bases, in that order; junction bases with no gene match: 8. CDR3 length equals 15 residues. CDR3 sequence: CASSFGLQGEDTQYF. The DNA for the CDR3 is TGTGCCAGCAGCTTCGGGTTGCAGGGGGAAGATACGCAGTATTTT.

This clone was observed a single time. This chain connects TRBV9 to TRBJ2-5, with 8 bases matching TRBD1. V lost 3 bases, J lost 2 bases, and 6 bases stayed unmatched. CDR1 is SGDLS and CDR2 is YYNGEE in the germline V gene. The CDR3 runs 15 residues. DNA of the CDR3: TGTGCCAGCAGCGACAGGGGGACGACTCAAGAGACCCAGTACTTC. Translated, it gives CASSDRGTTQETQYF.

This clone came up a few times. V gene TRBV5-1 combines with J gene TRBJ2-4, with TRBD2 identical over 12 bases. The V segment lost 4 bases and the J segment 7 bases; nucleotides outside the gene matches: 6. CDR1 and CDR2 (germline): SGHRS, YFSETQ. This CDR3 has 15 amino acids. DNA of the CDR3: TGCGCCAGCAGCGGACGACTAGCGGGAGAGAACATTCAGTACTTC. Its protein is CASSGRLAGENIQYF.

This chain uses TRBV11-2 with TRBJ2-4; 9 bases match TRBD2. Germline V gene data show CDR1 as SGHAT and CDR2 as FQNNGV. The CDR3 length is 17 residues. The trim removed 4 bases at V and 1 base at J, leaving 8 bases unmatched. The CDR3: CASSSTLAGVAKNIQYF. CDR3 nucleotides: TGTGCCAGCAGCTCCACGTTAGCGGGAGTGGCCAAAAACATTCAGTACTTC.

The gene calls are TRBV6-4 and TRBJ2-7; possible D gene TRBD2, 6 bases. The germline gives CDR1 MRHNA, CDR2 SNTAGT. The V end lost 9 bases, the J end lost 0 bases, and 15 bases lay between the germline ends. CDR3 length: 14 residues. This CDR3 reads CARPALGGSYEQYF. The CDR3 DNA follows: TGTGCCAGGCCCGCGTTGGGGGGCTCCTACGAGCAGTACTTC.

The V and J genes are TRBV11-1 and TRBJ2-1; TRBD1 is a possible D gene (6 bases). The V gene's germline CDR1 is SGHAT and CDR2 FQDESV (reference sequence). The CDR3 is 13 residues long. V lost 5 bases to trimming and J lost 10 bases, with 15 bases between them. The CDR3 coding sequence is TGTGCCAGCAGCCAAAACACCGACAGGGAGCAGTTCTTC. Amino acid sequence: CASSQNTDREQFF.

The J gene is TRBJ2-5, the V gene TRBV24-1, with a weak D call TRBD2 (5 bases). The CDR3 consists of 15 residues. V was clipped by 4 bases and J by 5 bases, with 16 bases between them. The germline V gene has CDR1 KGHDR and CDR2 SFDVKD. In DNA form, the CDR3 reads TGTGCCACCAGTGACCCTTCCGGGCGAGGGGAGACCCAGTACTTC. Translating it yields CATSDPSGRGETQYF.